This T cell receptor (beta chain) was found in a study of blood T cell repertoires in COVID-19. Study information: PBMCs, B-cell-depleted T cells, or T cells were the source of the cDNA or gDNA that made up the material.

The germline V and J ends were trimmed by 0 bases and 9 bases, with 18 bases remaining between them. Germline-derived CDR1 and CDR2 are SGDLS and YYNGEE. This CDR3 contains 15 residues. Methods used by the authors: Nucleated cell counts were estimated from reference gene primer amplification. Profiling relied on immunoSEQ multiplex PCR, and the TCRdb table lists in-frame clones only, not all of them. Clonal size and the V and J genes are those of that table, whereas D and trimming came from the DNA. Of over 100,000 clones in the sample, 85% were seen once. The genes are TRBV9 and TRBJ2-5, with D perhaps TRBD2 (7 bases). Sequences were obtained from peripheral blood. This receptor was taken from a man aged 80 or over with acute or convalescent COVID-19. The CDR3, as DNA: TGTGCCAGCAGCGTAGATGCGGGGGCGTGGGTGGCCCAGTACTTC. It translates to CASSVDAGAWVAQYF.